This TCR beta chain was documented in a study of regulatory T cells in long-lasting Graves disease. TCR beta libraries were built with iRepertoire HTBI primers and Arm-PCR of CDR3 regions. The authors' processing: In the combined samples, approximately 64 TRBV and approximately 15 TRBJ segments were identified. Using its own MiXCR run on the multiplex PCR reads, TCRdb lists one record per CDR3 protein. TCRdb's processing, not the authors', yielded these V and J calls. Of around 400,000 distinct CDR3 sequences in the sample, 21% were seen once. Regarding time point: persistent/refractory GD, antithyroid drugs over 5 years with positive TRAb. RNA from PBMCs was the source of the TCR library. This clonotype was observed at least ten times. The sample here was peripheral blood mononuclear cells (PBMCs), taken when the disease was refractory, from a patient treated with antithyroid drugs. This clonotype was obtained from a female donor with Graves disease.

This chain's CDR3 is CASSFFTAGGEYEQYF. The CDR3 bases are TGTGCCAGCAGTTTTTTTACAGCGGGAGGAGAGTACGAGCAGTACTTC. The gene calls are TRBV28 and TRBJ2-7; 9 nucleotides align to TRBD2. Per the germline V gene, CDR1 is MDHEN and CDR2 is SYDVKM. This CDR3 has 16 amino acids. J gave up 4 bases and V 3 bases, and 10 bases lay outside the gene matches.